This TCR beta chain was found in a study of shared clonotypes between healthy human individuals (dated by TCRdb to about 2020). In the study overall: The cohort included three men and a couple of women between 18 and 49 years of age. For each donor, three plates each were used for CD4 naive and CD4 memory, two plates were used for CD8 naive, and one plate was used for CD8 memory. To estimate repertoire size and how much clonotypes are shared between individuals, the study performed deep sequencing of blood TCR repertoires from 4 to 6 healthy adults. To increase sequencing depth and limit assay-specific biases, different laboratories used diverse techniques to prepare libraries and sequence TCR repertoires. Per donor, leukapheresis produced somewhere between about 0.8 and 9 billion PBMCs. Findings and caveats that apply to the study as a whole: Pairwise subsampling indicated that sequencing depth was expected to affect the degree of clonotype sharing among donors. Compared with non-shared clonotypes, clonotypes shared by all four sorted-subset donors had higher generation probabilities. Across four donors, around 5% of naive CD4, roughly 3.5% of naive CD8, about 2% of memory CD4, and 0.3% to 0.45% of memory CD8 clonotypes were shared. Estimated clonotype richness was generally larger for naive than for memory subsets. Even with the large sequencing depth, rarefaction of the sorted-subset datasets indicated that sequencing was incomplete. Because the study included a small number of donors, the genetic and exposure-history diversity represented was limited. Only blood was sampled, and tissue TCR repertoires likely differ from those in blood.

As concerns this clone: The clone's antigen remains unknown. Compared with germline, one end of the junction differs, possibly owing to a read error.

The CDR3 measures 14 amino acids from cysteine to phenylalanine. Only CDR3 DNA is held: 42 bases, read in frame from base 1. The germline V gene sets CDR1 to SGHDN and CDR2 to FVKESK. TCR CDR3 regions were amplified from genomic DNA by multiplex PCR using the deep immunoSEQ assay. Extracted genomic DNA from each cell subset was spread evenly across all wells of several immunoSEQ 96-well plates, with each plate serving as a replicate. For sorted subsets, roughly 200 ng of genomic DNA, equivalent to roughly 30,000 T cell genomes, went into each replicate PCR. Purified libraries were quantified with a Qubit 3.0 fluorometer, sized on a Bioanalyzer 2100, and re-quantified with the KAPA Library Quantification kit. Every immunoSEQ 96-well plate was sequenced on a separate single-read 150-cycle Illumina NextSeq 550 flow cell. On the study's bioinformatics: Because the immunoSEQ output included only junctional sequences and no quality scores, the filtering could not be the same as the filtering used for full-length reads. To assign V/J genes and CDR3, sequences were annotated using PyIR, a Python wrapper for IgBLAST v1.9, with IMGT germline references. Any read was removed if the V/J assignment was weak (E-value above 1e-6), the CDR3 was missing, or the read contained stop codons, out-of-frame junctions, or ambiguous translated residues. V3J clonotypes were defined as sequences sharing the same inferred V gene, J gene, and CDR3 amino acid sequence. Percentage overlap between repertoires was calculated by dividing the number of shared unique clonotypes by the size of the smaller repertoire. Repertoire richness was assessed with RTK rarefaction, the Chao1 estimator, and Recon v2.1 estimates of unobserved clonotypes. For all TCRbeta clonotypes obtained by the gDNA method from a few donors, generation probabilities were computed with OLGA. What TCRdb holds here is the immuneACCESS table cut down to in-frame rearrangements. Part of the clones is not present; checked against another copy, under half of the missing clones reflect an unresolved V gene, and the others are unexplained. That table supplies the V and J calls and clone size; D and trimming were determined from the DNA. The sample includes roughly 1 million clones, with approximately 80% observed a single time. Together, the top ten hold more than 0.45% of the sample.

Donors were healthy HIV-negative adults with no recently reported acute infections or vaccinations. Every donor was a Caucasian adult living in Nashville, Tennessee, USA. CD4+ T cells were enriched through magnetic negative selection, after which naive cells were positively selected on CD45RA and the remaining negative fraction served as the memory subset. After blood collection by leukapheresis, PBMCs were isolated using Ficoll-Histopaque density gradient centrifugation and then cryopreserved in the vapor phase of liquid nitrogen. Purity and quantity of every magnetically sorted T cell population were checked by analytical flow cytometry. Genomic DNA was isolated from each sorted fraction and quantified by UV absorbance on a Nanodrop 2000c.

Input material: memory CD4+ T cells from PBMCs. Reading the label with the study, this specimen's cell subset or site is: CD45RA-negative fraction. The receptor chain draws on TRBV14 and TRBJ1-5, with 8 bases matching TRBD1. The clonotype comes from a man aged 18 to 29 in good health. Some clones in this sample may be carry-over from other donors' samples. The DNA reads as follows: TGTGCCAGCACCCAACAACAGGGGGGACAGCCCCAGCATTTT. Its product reads: CASTQQQGGQPQHF.